The present T cell receptor (beta chain) was sequenced within a study of T cell responses to AZD1222 COVID-19 vaccine. Sequencing was performed with immunoSEQ multiplex PCR; in TCRdb, only in-frame clones are kept and a portion is missing. The repertoire includes about 120,000 clones, 88% of them detected once, and 4.5% to 5% sits in the top ten. This CDR3 comprises 15 residues. Between the trimmed V and J ends, which lost 5 bases and 0 bases, there was a span of 10 bases. CDR1 and CDR2 (germline): PRHDT, FYEKMQ (reference sequence). The source is an adult in good health. The sample in question was peripheral blood, obtained on day 0 of AZD1222 vaccination. The genes are TRBV13 and TRBJ2-2, with D hard to call. The CDR3 DNA is TGTGCCAGCAGCCCGCCCGCCACGAACACCGGGGAGCTGTTTTTT. Translated: CASSPPATNTGELFF.